This T cell receptor (beta chain) was obtained from a study of tumor-infiltrating lymphocytes in primary liver carcinoma. Study-wide findings and caveats: Among top clones, only about 7-24% appeared in all five tumor regions.

TCR beta cDNA came from about 450 ng total RNA, primed with a constant-region primer. Sequencing libraries for TCR beta derived from three nested multiplex PCR rounds that used slightly modified ARM-PCR. Both of the initial two PCR rounds ran for around 9 cycles and employed TRBV1-TRBV30 forward primers alongside a C-beta reverse primer. TCRdb ran MiXCR on the multiplex PCR reads and lists one entry per CDR3 protein. In the table there are tens of thousands of distinct CDR3 sequences, over 70% of which are singletons. Remarks on this clonotype: Its antigen is currently unknown. This may stem from a read error, because a much larger clone lies one nucleotide away.

Co-extraction yielded RNA and DNA from around 20-30 mg of unsorted bulk tissue. CDR1 and CDR2 (germline): SGHDT, YYEEEE. Trimming cost V 0 bases and J 3 bases, with 13 bases left between them. The CDR3 consists of 15 residues. The receptor's source is a woman aged 60-75 years with primary liver carcinoma and hepatitis B virus infection. The J gene is TRBJ2-7, the V gene TRBV5-6; no definite D call. Sample: liver tumor tissue from sampling region 4. Subset meaning: tumor region T4, right-lateral pole. The CDR3 DNA reads TGTGCCAGCAGCTTGGTAGCCACCACTCGCTACGAGCAGTACTTC. Translating gives CASSLVATTRYEQYF.